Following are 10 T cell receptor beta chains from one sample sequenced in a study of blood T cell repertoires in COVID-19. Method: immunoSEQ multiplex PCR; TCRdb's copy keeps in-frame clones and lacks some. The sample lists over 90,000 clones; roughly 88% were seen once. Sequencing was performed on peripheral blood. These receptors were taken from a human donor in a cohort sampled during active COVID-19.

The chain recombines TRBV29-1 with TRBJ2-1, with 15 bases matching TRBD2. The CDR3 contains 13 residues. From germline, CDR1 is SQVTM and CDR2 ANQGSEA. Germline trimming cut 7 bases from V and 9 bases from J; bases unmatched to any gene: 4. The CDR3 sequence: CSGRTSGGAEQFF. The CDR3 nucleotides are TGCAGCGGAAGGACTAGCGGGGGGGCTGAGCAGTTCTTC.

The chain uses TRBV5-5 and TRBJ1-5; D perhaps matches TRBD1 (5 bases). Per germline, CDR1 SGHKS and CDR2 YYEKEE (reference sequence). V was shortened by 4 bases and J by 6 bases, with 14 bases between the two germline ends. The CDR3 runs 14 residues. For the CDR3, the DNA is TGTGCCAGCAGCGAAACTACAGGTGGTCAGCCCCAGCATTTT. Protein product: CASSETTGGQPQHF.

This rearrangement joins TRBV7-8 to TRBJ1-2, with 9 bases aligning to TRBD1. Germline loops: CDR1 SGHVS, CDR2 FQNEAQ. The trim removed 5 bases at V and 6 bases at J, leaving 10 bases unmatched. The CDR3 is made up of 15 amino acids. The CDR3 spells CASSKDRGPPHGYTF. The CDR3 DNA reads TGTGCCAGCAGCAAGGACAGGGGTCCCCCTCATGGCTACACCTTC. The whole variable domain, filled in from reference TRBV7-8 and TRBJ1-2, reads GAGVSQSPRYKVAKRGQDVALRCDPISGHVSLFWYQQALGQGPEFLTYFQNEAQLDKSGLPSDRFFAERPEGSVSTLKIQRTQQEDSAVYLCASSKDRGPPHGYTFGSGTRLTVV.

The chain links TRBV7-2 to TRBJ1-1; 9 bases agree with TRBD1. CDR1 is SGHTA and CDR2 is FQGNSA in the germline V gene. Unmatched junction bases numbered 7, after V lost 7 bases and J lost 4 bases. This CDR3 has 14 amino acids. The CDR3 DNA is TGTGCCAGCACTGTAACAGGGGGCCCCACTGAAGCTTTCTTT. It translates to CASTVTGGPTEAFF.

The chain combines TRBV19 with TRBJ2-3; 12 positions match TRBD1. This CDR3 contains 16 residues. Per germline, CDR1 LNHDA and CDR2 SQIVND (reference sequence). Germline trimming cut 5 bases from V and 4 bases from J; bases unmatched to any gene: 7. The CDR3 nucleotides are TGTGCCAGTAGTCTTGGGACAGGGGGCATTTCAGATACGCAGTATTTT. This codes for CASSLGTGGISDTQYF.

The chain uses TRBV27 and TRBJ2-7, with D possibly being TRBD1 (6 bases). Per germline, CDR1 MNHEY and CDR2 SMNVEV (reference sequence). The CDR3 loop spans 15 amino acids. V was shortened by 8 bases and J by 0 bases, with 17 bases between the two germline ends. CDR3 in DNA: TGTGCCAGCGCCATGGGGACACCGTCCTCCTACGAGCAGTACTTC. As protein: CASAMGTPSSYEQYF.

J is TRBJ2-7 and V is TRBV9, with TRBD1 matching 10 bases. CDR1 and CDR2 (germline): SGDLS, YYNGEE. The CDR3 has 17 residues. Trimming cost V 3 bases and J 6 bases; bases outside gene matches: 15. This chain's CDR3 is CASSADPGTGVVFEQYF. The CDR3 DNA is TGTGCCAGCAGCGCCGACCCAGGGACAGGGGTAGTTTTCGAGCAGTACTTC.

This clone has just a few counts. CDR3 loop: CATSRPTGIIEKLFF. The CDR3 region has the DNA TGTGCCACCAGCAGGCCAACAGGGATCATTGAAAAACTGTTTTTT. The J gene is TRBJ1-4, the V gene TRBV15; perhaps TRBD1 as D (6 bases). This CDR3 has 15 amino acids. Deletions cut 3 bases from V and 7 bases from J, with 15 bases between. Per germline, CDR1 LNHNV and CDR2 YYDKDF (reference sequence).

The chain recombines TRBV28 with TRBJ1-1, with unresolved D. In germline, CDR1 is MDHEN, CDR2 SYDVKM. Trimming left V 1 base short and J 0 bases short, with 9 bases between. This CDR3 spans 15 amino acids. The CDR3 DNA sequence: TGTGCCAGCAGTTTATCTAGAGGCGTGAACACTGAAGCTTTCTTT. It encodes CASSLSRGVNTEAFF.

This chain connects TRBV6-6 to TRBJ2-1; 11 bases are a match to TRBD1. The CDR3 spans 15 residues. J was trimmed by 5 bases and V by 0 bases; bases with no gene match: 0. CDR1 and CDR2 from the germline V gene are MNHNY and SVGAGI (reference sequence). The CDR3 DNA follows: TGTGCCAGCAGTTACTCGGGACAGGGGGACAATGAGCAGTTCTTC. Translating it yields CASSYSGQGDNEQFF.